This T cell receptor (beta chain) was obtained from a study of T-cell memory formation after mild COVID-19. Findings and limits, study-wide: For second-wave clones that peaked at day 37, SARS-CoV-2 specificity went unverified. The study detected some responding clones in pre-infection memory, suggesting cross-reactive memory joined. CD4/CD8 balance held among clones contracting day 15 to 85, and later expanders leaned CD4+.

5'RACE, which relied on constant-segment primers, yielded TCR alpha and TCR beta cDNA libraries carrying sample barcodes and UMIs. TCRdb analysed the 5' RACE reads with MiXCR anew, one entry per CDR3 protein. The sample carries about 320,000 distinct CDR3 sequences, about 13% recorded once. Germline CDR1 reads MNHEY; CDR2 reads SMNVEV (reference sequence). The V and J ends lost 5 bases and 0 bases respectively, with 12 bases between them. CDR3 length: 15 residues. As regards this clonotype: No antigen is known for it.

V is TRBV27 and J is TRBJ2-3; the D is unclear. Sequenced sample: PBMCs or a T cell subset sorted from them (not recorded which). The source of this sequence is a man aged 18-30 years who had mild COVID-19 (a few samples of this study predate the infection). Cell type and time point are not known. The CDR3 DNA reads TGTGCCAGCAGTCCCTCGACGGAAAGCACAGATACGCAGTATTTT. Protein product: CASSPSTESTDTQYF.